These 18 T cell receptor beta chains were all obtained from the same sample, sequenced in a study of cytomegalovirus exposure and HLA in healthy donors (dated by TCRdb to 2016 to 2017). Library creation used the immunoSEQ multiplex PCR assay. The multiplex PCR relied on a mix of 60 forward primers for TCR Vbeta segments and 13 reverse primers for TCR Jbeta segments. The table comes from immuneACCESS by way of TCRdb, which keeps in-frame sequences with V and J called. Part of the clones is missing from these tables; in studies checked, under half for an unresolved V gene and the rest for unknown reasons. The sample table holds 180,000 or so clones, of which around 80% were seen once. The ten biggest clones cover roughly 7.1% of the sample. Source material: PBMCs. These receptors all stem from a woman aged 40-49 years in good health and CMV-seropositive.

The rearrangement joins TRBV10-3 to TRBJ1-1; D is perhaps TRBD1 (6 bases). Trimming stripped 4 bases from V and 5 bases from J, with 14 bases between. This CDR3 spans 14 amino acids. CDR1 and CDR2 (germline): ENHRY, SYGVKD. The CDR3 region is CAISATGRITEAFF. The CDR3 DNA reads TGTGCCATCAGTGCGACAGGTAGGATTACTGAAGCTTTCTTT.

In this sample, this clone turned up a few times. The gene calls are TRBV7-2 and TRBJ2-1; a possible D gene is TRBD2 (6 bases). Between the trimmed V and J ends, which lost 10 bases and 0 bases, there was a span of 13 bases. This CDR3 is 14 amino acids long. Germline loops: CDR1 SGHTA, CDR2 FQGNSA. The CDR3 sequence: CATRGKGSYNEQFF. The DNA for the CDR3 is TGTGCCACCCGGGGGAAAGGCTCCTACAATGAGCAGTTCTTC. Combining the CDR3 with reference TRBV7-2 and TRBJ2-1 gives the whole variable domain GAGVSQSPSNKVTEKGKDVELRCDPISGHTALYWYRQSLGQGLEFLIYFQGNSAPDKSGLPSDRFSAERTGGSVSTLTIQRTQQEDSAVYLCATRGKGSYNEQFFGPGTRLTVL.

The chain has TRBV6-6 and TRBJ2-1; 7 bases map to TRBD2. In germline, CDR1 is MNHNY, CDR2 SVGAGI (reference sequence). V gave up 4 bases and J gave up 2 bases; unmatched junction bases: 2. This CDR3 is 14 amino acids long. In DNA, the CDR3 is TGTGCCAGCAGTTCCGGGAGGACCTACAATGAGCAGTTCTTC. Protein: CASSSGRTYNEQFF.

V and J are TRBV7-9 and TRBJ2-7; no clear D. Trimming stripped 2 bases from V and 5 bases from J, with 10 bases between. Per the germline V gene, CDR1 is SEHNR and CDR2 is FQNEAQ (reference sequence). The CDR3 is 13 residues long. The CDR3 is CASSLYEVNEQYF. In nucleotides, the CDR3 is TGTGCCAGCAGCTTATATGAGGTTAACGAGCAGTACTTC. Variable domain in full (rest from reference TRBV7-9 and TRBJ2-7): DTGVSQNPRHKITKRGQNVTFRCDPISEHNRLYWYRQTLGQGPEFLTYFQNEAQLEKSRLLSDRFSAERPKGSFSTLEIQRTEQGDSAMYLCASSLYEVNEQYFGPGTRLTVT.

The rearrangement uses TRBV28 and TRBJ1-2, with D possibly TRBD1 on 6 matching bases. Trimming took off 5 bases at V and 0 bases at J, with 19 bases between the two ends. The CDR3 sequence is 17 residues long. Germline values: CDR1 MDHEN, CDR2 SYDVKM. The CDR3 sequence: CASSDLGDIKANYGYTF. The DNA of the CDR3 is TGTGCCAGCAGTGACCTGGGGGACATCAAGGCTAACTATGGCTACACCTTC.

The chain links TRBV10-1 to TRBJ2-1; possible D gene TRBD2, 5 bases. CDR1 and CDR2 from the germline V gene are WNHNN and SYGVQD (reference sequence). V lost 6 bases and J lost 8, with 14 bases in between. The CDR3 is 13 residues long. The CDR3: CASSARPGDEQFF. The CDR3 DNA is TGCGCCAGCAGCGCTAGACCCGGGGATGAGCAGTTCTTC.

This rearrangement joins TRBV9 to TRBJ2-1; 9 nucleotides agree with TRBD2. The CDR3 loop spans 15 amino acids. Germline CDR1 and CDR2: SGDLS and YYNGEE. V was clipped by 0 bases and J by 7 bases; unmatched bases: 5. CDR3 loop: CASSVGASGKNEQFF. CDR3 DNA: TGTGCCAGCAGCGTAGGGGCTAGCGGGAAAAATGAGCAGTTCTTC. Variable domain in full (rest from reference TRBV9 and TRBJ2-1): DSGVTQTPKHLITATGQRVTLRCSPRSGDLSVYWYQQSLDQGLQFLIQYYNGEERAKGNILERFSAQQFPDLHSELNLSSLELGDSALYFCASSVGASGKNEQFFGPGTRLTVL.

This clone was counted once. The chain joins TRBV4-3 to TRBJ2-1; 11 bases match TRBD2. The CDR3 runs 19 residues. CDR1 and CDR2 from the germline V gene are LGHNA and YSLEER. The J segment lost 0 bases and the V segment lost 0 bases, leaving 7 bases of the junction unmatched. The CDR3 here is CASSQDMTSGTSSYNEQFF. CDR3 DNA sequence: TGCGCCAGCAGCCAAGATATGACTAGCGGGACGAGCTCCTACAATGAGCAGTTCTTC.

This clone has just a few counts. CDR3 sequence: CASSRWIAGGDQPQHF. CDR3 bases: TGCGCCAGCAGTCGGTGGATAGCGGGAGGGGATCAGCCCCAGCATTTT. This chain links TRBV23-1 with TRBJ1-5, with D possibly matching TRBD1 (5 bases). TRBV23-1 is filed as an ORF, its function uncertain. The CDR3 runs 16 residues. Trimming left V 4 bases short and J 5 bases short, with 18 bases between.

This clone has a handful of counts. The chain is built from TRBV18 and TRBJ1-1, with a possible D match to TRBD1 (6 bases). The V gene lost 1 base and the J gene lost 1 base, with 7 bases spanning the gap. This CDR3 region has 14 residues. CDR1 is KGHSH, CDR2 LQKENI, per germline. The CDR3 coding sequence is TGTGCCAGCTCACCACTGGACAGGAACACTGAAGCTTTCTTT. This translates into CASSPLDRNTEAFF.

This chain links TRBV7-3 with TRBJ2-7, with 7 bases matching TRBD1. Per the germline V gene, CDR1 is SGHTA and CDR2 is FQGTGA. The CDR3 runs to 14 residues. J was trimmed by 3 bases and V by 5 bases; bases with no gene match: 7. In DNA, the CDR3 is TGTGCCAGCAGCGCTAGTCGGGACAGCTACGAGCAGTACTTC. It translates to CASSASRDSYEQYF.

V usage is TRBV9 and J usage is TRBJ2-3; D remains unclear. Germline CDR1 is SGDLS and CDR2 is YYNGEE. CDR3 length: 14 residues. The V gene lost 0 bases and the J gene lost 6 bases, with 11 bases spanning the gap. Written as DNA, the CDR3 is TGTGCCAGCAGCGTAGGCGGTGCCCCGGATACGCAGTATTTT. This codes for CASSVGGAPDTQYF.

V gene TRBV9 combines with J gene TRBJ1-3; 7 bases agree with TRBD1. The CDR3 length is 16 residues. Germline values: CDR1 SGDLS, CDR2 YYNGEE. The ends lost 2 bases at V and 2 bases at J; junction bases unmatched: 7. CDR3 amino acids: CASSVSRDRAGNTIYF. DNA for the CDR3: TGTGCCAGCAGCGTCTCCCGAGACAGGGCTGGAAACACCATATATTTT.

The chain joins TRBV5-1 to TRBJ2-2; the D gene is possibly TRBD1 (6 bases). Trimming removed 4 bases at V and 3 bases at J, with 16 bases between. Germline V lookup: CDR1 SGHRS, CDR2 YFSETQ. The CDR3 covers 16 residues. CDR3 region: CASSLQGSGDTGELFF. The DNA of the CDR3 is TGCGCCAGCAGCCTACAGGGTTCCGGGGACACCGGGGAGCTGTTTTTT.

V gene TRBV7-8 combines with J gene TRBJ2-7, with D possibly being TRBD1 (6 bases). Looked up from germline, CDR1 is SGHVS and CDR2 is FQNEAQ. This CDR3 region has 16 residues. V gave up 5 bases and J gave up 3 bases, with 20 bases separating them. In DNA, the CDR3 is TGTGCCAGCAGCCGATTTCAGGGGAATATCATCTACGAGCAGTACTTC. Amino acids: CASSRFQGNIIYEQYF.

The genes are TRBV27 and TRBJ1-6; D ambiguous. Trimming took off 3 bases at V and 8 bases at J, with 5 bases between the two ends. The length of the CDR3 is 12 residues. The germline gives CDR1 MNHEY, CDR2 SMNVEV (reference sequence). This CDR3 is CASSFQDSPLHF. The CDR3 coding sequence is TGTGCCAGCAGTTTCCAGGATTCACCCCTCCACTTT.

This clone was seen only a few times. The chain joins TRBV5-4 to TRBJ1-2; D unclear. CDR3 length: 13 amino acids. From germline, CDR1 is SGHNT and CDR2 YYREEE (reference sequence). V was trimmed by 1 base and J by 3 bases, leaving 7 bases between them. CDR3 amino acids: CASSLRGDYGYTF. The CDR3 DNA reads TGTGCCAGCAGCTTGCGGGGAGACTATGGCTACACCTTC.

This clone was recorded a few times. The chain joins TRBV5-1 to TRBJ1-1; D is undetermined. V was shortened by 0 bases and J by 1 base, with 7 bases between the two germline ends. The CDR3 has 14 amino acids. The germline V gene has CDR1 SGHRS and CDR2 YFSETQ. The CDR3 spells CASSLDPRNTEAFF. The CDR3 DNA sequence: TGCGCCAGCAGCTTGGATCCCAGGAACACTGAAGCTTTCTTT.